The present T cell receptor beta chain was sequenced within a study of T cell repertoires in cytomegalovirus infection. The V and J ends lost 1 base and 8 bases respectively, with 12 bases between them. The CDR3 extends over 14 amino acids. The germline V gene has CDR1 SGHAT and CDR2 FQNNGV. A note on this clonotype: Its specificity is unknown.

TCRdb reanalysed the reads using MiXCR and keeps one entry per CDR3 protein. The sample lists roughly 500,000 distinct CDR3 sequences, roughly a third occurring once. The starting material was cultured PBMCs, obtained from culture after CMV antigen stimulation. The chain has TRBV11-2 and TRBJ2-1; D uncertain. This sequence was found in a human donor in good health (CMV status not recorded). Some clones in this sample may be carry-over from other donors' samples. CDR3: CASSLGPSIDEQFF. The CDR3 coding sequence is TGTGCCAGCAGCTTAGGTCCTAGTATCGATGAGCAGTTCTTC. The full variable domain, its missing parts supplied by reference TRBV11-2 and TRBJ2-1, is EAGVAQSPRYKIIEKRQSVAFWCNPISGHATLYWYQQILGQGPKLLIQFQNNGVVDDSQLPKDRFSAERLKGVDSTLKIQPAKLEDSAVYLCASSLGPSIDEQFFGPGTRLTVL.